This entry describes one TCR beta chain. Those enrolled in Seattle joined during active infection and were followed longitudinally afterward. Authors' methods: Using reference gene primer amplification, nucleated cell counts were estimated. Using immunoSEQ multiplex PCR, the repertoire was profiled, and TCRdb retains in-frame clones only, with some absent. V and J calls and clone size follow that table, whereas D and trimming were derived from the DNA. The sample shows 65,000 to 95,000 clones, approximately 90% of them seen only once. V shed 2 bases, J shed 1 base, and the junction held 0 bases outside the gene matches. The germline CDR1 and CDR2 sequences are LGHNA and YNFKEQ. CDR3 length equals 14 residues. The data belong to a study of blood T cell repertoires in COVID-19. Study summary: Samples representing acute and convalescent COVID-19 were sourced from the United States, Italy and Spain. The cDNA or gDNA used as material had been derived from T cells, B-cell-depleted T cells, or PBMCs.

Sequencing was performed on peripheral blood. The rearrangement joins TRBV4-2 to TRBJ2-3, with 7 bases matching TRBD2. The sequence was collected from a man in his fifties with COVID-19, enrolled during active disease. The CDR3 DNA follows: TGTGCCAGCAGCCAACGGGAGGGCACAGATACGCAGTATTTT. It encodes CASSQREGTDTQYF.